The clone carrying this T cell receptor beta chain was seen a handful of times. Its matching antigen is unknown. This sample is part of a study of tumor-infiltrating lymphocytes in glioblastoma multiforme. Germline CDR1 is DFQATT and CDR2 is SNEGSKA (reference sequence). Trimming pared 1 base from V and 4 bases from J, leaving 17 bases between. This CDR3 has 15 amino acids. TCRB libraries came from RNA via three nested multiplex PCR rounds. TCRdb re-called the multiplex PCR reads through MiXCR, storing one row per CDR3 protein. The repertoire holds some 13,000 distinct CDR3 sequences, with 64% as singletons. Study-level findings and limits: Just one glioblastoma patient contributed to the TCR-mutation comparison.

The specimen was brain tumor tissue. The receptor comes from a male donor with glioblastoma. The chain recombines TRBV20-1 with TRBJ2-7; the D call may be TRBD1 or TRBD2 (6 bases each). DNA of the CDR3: TGCAGTGCTAGAGGGATTAGCGGAGGGGGTTACGAGCAGTACTTC. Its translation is CSARGISGGGYEQYF.